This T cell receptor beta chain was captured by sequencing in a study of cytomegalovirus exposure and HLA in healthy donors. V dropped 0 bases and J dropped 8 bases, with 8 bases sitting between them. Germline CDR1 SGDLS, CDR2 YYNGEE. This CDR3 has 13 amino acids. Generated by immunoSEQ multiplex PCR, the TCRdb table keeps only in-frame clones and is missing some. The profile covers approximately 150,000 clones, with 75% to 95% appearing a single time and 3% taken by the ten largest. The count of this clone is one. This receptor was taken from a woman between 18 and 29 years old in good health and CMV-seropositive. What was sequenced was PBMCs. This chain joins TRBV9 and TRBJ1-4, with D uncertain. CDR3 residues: CASSVALEEKLFF. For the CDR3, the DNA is TGTGCCAGCAGCGTAGCCCTCGAGGAAAAACTGTTTTTT.